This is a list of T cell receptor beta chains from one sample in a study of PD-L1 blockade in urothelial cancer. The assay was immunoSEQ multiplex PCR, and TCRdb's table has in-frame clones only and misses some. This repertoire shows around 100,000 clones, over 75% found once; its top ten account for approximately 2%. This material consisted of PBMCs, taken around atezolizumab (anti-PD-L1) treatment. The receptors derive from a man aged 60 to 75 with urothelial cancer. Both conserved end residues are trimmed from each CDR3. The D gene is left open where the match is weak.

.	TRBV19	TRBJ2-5	ASSMMGGAKETQY
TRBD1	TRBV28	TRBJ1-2	ATGPLYGYT
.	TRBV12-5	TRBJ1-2	ASGLVEGGYT
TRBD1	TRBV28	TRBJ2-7	ASSPPLGTGEQY
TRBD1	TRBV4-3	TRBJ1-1	ASSTGQVNTEAF
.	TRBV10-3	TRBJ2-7	AISDGGTLSYEQY
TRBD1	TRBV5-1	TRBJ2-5	ASSLVRGRSQETQY
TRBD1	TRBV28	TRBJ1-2	ASSLEGAGYGYT
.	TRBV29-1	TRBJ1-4	SSSTGLNEKLF
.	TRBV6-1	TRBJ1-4	ASSDRGLKEKLF
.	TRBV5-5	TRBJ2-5	ASSLRRLYQETQY
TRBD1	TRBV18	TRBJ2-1	ASSGQGVKNEQF
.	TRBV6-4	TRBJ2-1	ASSASRGYEQF
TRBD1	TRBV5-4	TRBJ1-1	ASSWDRATEAF
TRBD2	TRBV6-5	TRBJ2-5	ASSPGGLGETQY
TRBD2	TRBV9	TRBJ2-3	ASSALGTSGGDTQY
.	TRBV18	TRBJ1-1	ASSPRQGTQDTEAF
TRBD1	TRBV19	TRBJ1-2	ASSMDRGPYGYT
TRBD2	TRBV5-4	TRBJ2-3	ASSFTSGRSDTQY
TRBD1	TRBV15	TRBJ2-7	ATSPIPGDRGLGEQY
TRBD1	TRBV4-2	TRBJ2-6	ASSRTGQSGANVLT
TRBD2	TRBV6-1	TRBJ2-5	ASTYGGRYQETQY
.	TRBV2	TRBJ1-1	ASTRNTEAF
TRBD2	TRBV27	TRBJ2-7	ASSEASGGHEQY
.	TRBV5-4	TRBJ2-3	ASSFNSRSTDTQY
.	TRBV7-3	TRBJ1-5	ASSTGYGQPQH
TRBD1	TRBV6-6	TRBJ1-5	ASSPADRNQPQH
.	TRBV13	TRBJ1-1	ASSARTDTEAF
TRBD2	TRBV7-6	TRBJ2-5	ASTLNPGREQTQY
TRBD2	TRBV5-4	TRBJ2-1	ASSLGLAGGGRQF
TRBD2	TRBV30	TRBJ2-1	AWTPAGAYNEQF
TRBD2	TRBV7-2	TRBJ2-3	ASRLTSGGADTQY
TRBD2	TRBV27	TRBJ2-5	ASSSLALQETQY
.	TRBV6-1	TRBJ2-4	ASSERGPSSSIQY
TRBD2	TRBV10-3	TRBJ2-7	AITWREGYEQY
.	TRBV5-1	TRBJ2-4	ASSTGRRQGGEENIQY
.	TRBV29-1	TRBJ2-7	SVRPGENSYEQY
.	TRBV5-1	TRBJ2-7	ASSLAQGTYEQY
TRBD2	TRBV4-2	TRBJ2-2	ASSQDPEAGGPTGELF
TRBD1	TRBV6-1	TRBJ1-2	ASSRTGGGGYT
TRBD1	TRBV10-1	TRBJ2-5	ASSEWVRGQCETQY
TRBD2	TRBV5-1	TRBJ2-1	ASSLVPAGGPSSSYNEQF
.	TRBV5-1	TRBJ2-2	ASSLDRVSGELF
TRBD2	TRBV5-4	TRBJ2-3	ASRKRGGDTDTQY
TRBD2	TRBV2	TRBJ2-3	ASSESGATDTQY
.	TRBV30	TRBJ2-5	ACSGEETQY
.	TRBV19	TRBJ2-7	ASAPSQRTTYEQY
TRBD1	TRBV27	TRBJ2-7	ASWDSGQGVKEQY
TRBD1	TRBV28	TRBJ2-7	ASSPSDGQGAYEQY
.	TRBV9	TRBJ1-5	ASSVAGQLNQPQH